This T cell receptor (beta chain) was profiled in a study of regulatory T cells in long-lasting Graves disease. Time point here: newly diagnosed GD, antithyroid drugs for less than 3 months. PBMC RNA served as the TCR library source. There are 13 residues in the CDR3. In germline, CDR1 is MDHEN, CDR2 SYDVKM. Broader study findings: Newly diagnosed disease favored TRBV20-1 and TRBJ2-1 over persistent disease. Public clonotype sharing was higher in persistent than newly diagnosed patients. What was studied was peripheral blood only, and not thyroid tissue.

This clonotype was seen once. Its antigen is unidentified. It is likely a read error: a sequence one base away is far more abundant. Arm-PCR of CDR3 regions and iRepertoire HTBI primers were used to build TCR beta libraries. MiXCR was run by TCRdb on the multiplex PCR reads, yielding one entry per CDR3 protein. The sample consists of hundreds of thousands of distinct CDR3 sequences, 15% to 20% of them appearing once. This TCR derives from a female donor with Graves disease. Sequenced here: peripheral blood mononuclear cells (PBMCs), sampled at new diagnosis, from a patient treated with antithyroid drugs. The gene calls are TRBV28 and TRBJ2-3; tentative D call: TRBD2 (6 bases). The better agreement between TRBJ2-7 and the DNA end casts doubt on the J call. CDR3 residues: CATGGTATYEQYF. CDR3 DNA sequence: TGTGCCACCGGGGGAACAGCCACCTACGAGCAGTACTTC.